This T cell receptor (beta chain) was recorded in a study of blood T cell repertoires in COVID-19. Residents of 24 US areas, aged 18 to 89 years, made up the participants. Using immunoSEQ multiplex PCR, the repertoire was profiled, and TCRdb retains in-frame clones only, with some absent. The sample yields 300,000 to 400,000 clones, over 75% seen once. This TCR was sampled from a man aged 25-40 years who had recovered from COVID-19. Sample: PBMCs or T cells enriched from blood (not recorded which).

For the CDR3, the DNA is TGTGCCACCAGTGAGGTAGGACAGGGGCACGGAGAGACCCAGTACTTC. This gives the protein CATSEVGQGHGETQYF. The gene calls are TRBV24-1 and TRBJ2-5, with 9 bases fitting TRBD1. The CDR3 loop spans 16 amino acids. Germline loops: CDR1 KGHDR, CDR2 SFDVKD. J lost 4 bases, V lost 4 bases, and 9 bases had no gene match.